The rows below give T cell receptor beta chains drawn from one sample of a study of T cell repertoires in cytomegalovirus infection. TCRdb used MiXCR to reprocess the reads, holding one entry per CDR3 protein. The profile shows nearly 650,000 distinct CDR3 sequences, approximately 24% of them singletons. Sequencing used CD8+ T cells from PBMCs. Source of these receptors: a human donor in good health (CMV status not recorded). Some clones in this sample may be carry-over from other donors' samples. Each CDR3 is given with its conserved first and last residue. D genes are given only for firm matches. Clone size appears in some rows only: once, few, many, or a class for an expanded clone.

D: -; V: TRBV2; size: few; J: TRBJ1-1; length: 11; CDR3: CARTGYTEAFF; DNA: TGTGCCAGAACAGGGTACACTGAAGCTTTCTTT
D: -; V: TRBV5-6; size: -; J: TRBJ1-1; length: 14; CDR3: CASTRGGGGTEAFF; DNA: TGTGCCAGCACCCGTGGGGGAGGAGGCACTGAAGCTTTCTTT
D: -; V: TRBV6-1; size: many; J: TRBJ1-1; length: 16; CDR3: CASSEPHRNRASEAFF; DNA: TGTGCCAGCAGTGAACCCCACCGAAACAGGGCTTCTGAAGCTTTCTTT
D: -; V: TRBV7-6; size: many; J: TRBJ2-3; length: 16; CDR3: CASSFFAPPRTDTQYF; DNA: TGTGCCAGCAGCTTCTTCGCACCCCCAAGGACAGATACGCAGTATTTT
D: TRBD1; V: TRBV7-8; size: many; J: TRBJ2-7; length: 14; CDR3: CASSFGQGPYEQYF; DNA: TGTGCCAGCAGCTTCGGACAGGGGCCCTACGAGCAGTACTTC
D: TRBD1; V: TRBV12-3/TRBV12-4; size: few; J: TRBJ2-5; length: 15; CDR3: CASSTETGGQETQYF; DNA: TGTGCCAGCAGCACGGAGACAGGGGGACAAGAGACCCAGTACTTC
D: -; V: TRBV7-9; size: -; J: TRBJ2-3; length: 12; CDR3: CASWTISDTQYF; DNA: TGTGCCAGCTGGACGATTTCGGATACGCAGTATTTT
D: TRBD2; V: TRBV7-6; size: -; J: TRBJ2-3; length: 15; CDR3: CASSPAGRSTDTQYF; DNA: TGTGCCAGCAGCCCAGCGGGGCGCAGCACAGATACGCAGTATTTT
D: -; V: TRBV7-9; size: many; J: TRBJ2-3; length: 16; CDR3: CASSPPDSQSTDTQYF; DNA: TGTGCCAGCAGCCCCCCGGACAGCCAAAGCACAGATACGCAGTATTTT
D: -; V: TRBV20-1; size: -; J: TRBJ1-5; length: 11; CDR3: CSAGHNQPQHF; DNA: TGCAGTGCTGGACATAATCAGCCCCAGCATTTT
D: -; V: TRBV7-9; size: many; J: TRBJ1-5; length: 17; CDR3: CASSLFVAGRINQPQHF; DNA: TGTGCCAGCAGCTTATTCGTCGCTGGGAGGATTAATCAGCCCCAGCATTTT
D: TRBD1; V: TRBV11-2; size: many; J: TRBJ2-4; length: 12; CDR3: CASSPGGLFEYF; DNA: TGTGCCAGCAGTCCAGGGGGTCTTTTCGAGTACTTC
D: -; V: TRBV20-1; size: many; J: TRBJ1-2; length: 10; CDR3: CSVPGYGYTF; DNA: TGCAGTGTCCCCGGCTATGGCTACACCTTC
D: -; V: TRBV12-5; size: -; J: TRBJ2-5; length: 15; CDR3: CASGLAGRAQETQYF; DNA: TGTGCTAGTGGTTTGGCAGGCCGGGCCCAAGAGACCCAGTACTTC
D: -; V: TRBV28; size: many; J: TRBJ2-3; length: 15; CDR3: CASSFLDEYGDTQYF; DNA: TGTGCCAGCAGTTTTCTAGACGAGTATGGAGATACGCAGTATTTT
D: -; V: TRBV12-3/TRBV12-4; size: many; J: TRBJ1-1; length: 13; CDR3: CASRPAVNTEAFF; DNA: TGTGCCAGCAGGCCCGCGGTGAACACTGAAGCTTTCTTT
D: TRBD1; V: TRBV23-1; size: -; J: TRBJ1-1; length: 15; CDR3: CASSPGTDENTEAFF; DNA: TGCGCCAGCAGTCCCGGGACAGACGAGAACACTGAAGCTTTCTTT
D: -; V: TRBV28; size: few; J: TRBJ1-2; length: 18; CDR3: CASSSGLIVRGANYGYTF; DNA: TGTGCCAGCAGTTCAGGCCTTATTGTGCGGGGAGCTAACTATGGCTACACCTTC
D: -; V: TRBV7-9; size: few; J: TRBJ2-1; length: 14; CDR3: CASLDIDRRNEQFF; DNA: TGTGCCAGCCTCGATATAGACAGGAGAAATGAGCAGTTCTTC
D: -; V: TRBV29-1; size: once; J: TRBJ2-2; length: 14; CDR3: CSVGGPGKAGELFF; DNA: TGCAGCGTTGGGGGTCCAGGGAAAGCCGGGGAGCTGTTTTTT
D: TRBD2; V: TRBV25-1; size: -; J: TRBJ2-5; length: 14; CDR3: CASSGAGPGETQYF; DNA: TGTGCCAGCAGTGGAGCGGGGCCGGGTGAGACCCAGTACTTC
D: TRBD2; V: TRBV6-2/TRBV6-3; size: -; J: TRBJ2-1; length: 15; CDR3: CASSYSALAGDEQFF; DNA: TGTGCCAGCAGTTACTCAGCCCTAGCGGGCGATGAGCAGTTCTTC